This is a list of T cell receptor beta chains from one sample in a study of shared clonotypes between healthy human individuals. Sequenced by immunoSEQ multiplex PCR; TCRdb stores in-frame clones only, minus some. The table records 740,000 or so clones, around 73% of them present only once. Sequenced material: memory CD4+ T cells sorted from blood. These receptors all come from a woman between 25 and 40 years old in good health. Both conserved end residues are part of each CDR3. The D gene is left open where the match is weak. Clone size, where shown, is once, few, many, or a class for clones that have expanded.

J,D,size,V,CDR3,DNA
TRBJ2-7,NA,few,TRBV10-1,CASSEYRGSSYEQYF,TGCGCCAGCAGTGAGTATAGGGGGAGCTCCTACGAGCAGTACTTC
TRBJ1-5,TRBD1,NA,TRBV28,CASRTGGTSNQPQHF,TGTGCCAGCAGGACAGGGGGCACAAGCAATCAGCCCCAGCATTTT
TRBJ1-4,NA,once,TRBV7-6,CASSLGGREKLFF,TGTGCCAGCAGCTTAGGAGGGCGTGAAAAACTGTTTTTT
TRBJ2-3,NA,few,TRBV5-1,CASSSSPQTDTQYF,TGCGCCAGTTCTTCGAGCCCGCAAACAGATACGCAGTATTTT
TRBJ2-1,TRBD2,once,TRBV5-1,CASSLLAGENEQFF,TGCGCCAGCAGCTTGTTAGCGGGGGAGAATGAGCAGTTCTTC
TRBJ2-3,TRBD2,NA,TRBV28,CASSAGTSGILSTDTQYF,TGTGCCAGCAGTGCGGGGACTAGCGGGATCCTTAGCACAGATACGCAGTATTTT
TRBJ1-1,NA,NA,TRBV28,CASSLLEGNTEAFF,TGTGCCAGCAGTTTATTGGAGGGGAACACTGAAGCTTTCTTT
TRBJ2-7,NA,NA,TRBV2,CASRNRDGVIF,TGTGCCAGCAGAAACCGGGACGGAGTAATCTTC
TRBJ2-1,NA,NA,TRBV18,CASSPSMGDEQFF,TGTGCCAGCTCACCGAGCATGGGGGATGAGCAGTTCTTC
TRBJ2-1,TRBD2,NA,TRBV12-5,CASGTGTSGREGSEQFF,TGTGCTAGTGGAACAGGGACTAGCGGGAGAGAAGGGAGTGAGCAGTTCTTC
TRBJ2-7,NA,NA,TRBV20-1,CSARTVGEQYF,TGCAGTGCTAGGACCGTTGGGGAGCAGTACTTC
TRBJ1-2,NA,few,TRBV9,CASSPGPYGYTF,TGTGCCAGCAGCCCCGGTCCCTATGGCTACACCTTC
TRBJ2-7,NA,few,TRBV11-2,CASSFRGSLDEQYF,TGTGCCAGCAGCTTCAGGGGAAGTCTAGACGAGCAGTACTTC
TRBJ2-3,NA,few,TRBV7-2,CASSQGGFYTDTQYF,TGTGCCAGCAGCCAGGGAGGCTTTTACACAGATACGCAGTATTTT
TRBJ2-1,TRBD1,NA,TRBV28,CASSLVRDRAYNEQFF,TGTGCCAGCAGTTTGGTCCGGGACAGGGCCTACAATGAGCAGTTCTTC
TRBJ2-1,NA,few,TRBV9,CASSGTGAGSYNEQFF,TGTGCCAGCAGCGGAACCGGGGCGGGGTCCTACAATGAGCAGTTCTTC
TRBJ2-2,NA,NA,TRBV28,CASSLIHGELFF,TGTGCCAGCAGTTTAATCCATGGGGAGCTGTTTTTT
TRBJ2-7,TRBD2,NA,TRBV11-2,CASSSRRGGGYEQYF,TGTGCCAGCAGCTCCCGCCGGGGGGGCGGCTACGAGCAGTACTTC
TRBJ2-5,NA,NA,TRBV11-1,CASSLMTGEETQYF,TGTGCCAGCAGCTTAATGACAGGCGAAGAGACCCAGTACTTC
TRBJ2-1,TRBD2,NA,TRBV28,CASSLSSGHNEQFF,TGTGCCAGCAGTTTATCTAGCGGCCACAATGAGCAGTTCTTC
TRBJ2-7,NA,NA,TRBV2,CASNKGAYEQYF,TGTGCCAGCAACAAAGGGGCCTACGAGCAGTACTTC
TRBJ2-5,TRBD2,NA,TRBV29-1,CSVEASRTSAEETQYF,TGCAGCGTTGAAGCCTCCAGGACTAGCGCGGAGGAGACCCAGTACTTC
TRBJ2-7,NA,many,TRBV28,CASSSGVVYEQYF,TGTGCCAGCAGTTCCGGGGTGGTCTACGAGCAGTACTTC
TRBJ1-3,TRBD1,NA,TRBV27,CASSRQGRAGNTIYF,TGTGCCAGCTCCCGACAGGGACGGGCGGGAAACACCATATATTTT
TRBJ2-6,NA,NA,TRBV27,CASAKEGAGLTSGANVLTF,TGTGCCAGCGCAAAGGAAGGGGCGGGACTGACCTCTGGGGCCAACGTCCTGACTTTC
TRBJ2-7,NA,few,TRBV18,CASSLGHITSYEQYF,TGTGCCAGCTCACTGGGACACATTACCTCCTACGAGCAGTACTTC
TRBJ2-7,NA,NA,TRBV20-1,CSARGVHEQYF,TGCAGTGCTAGGGGGGTCCACGAGCAGTACTTC
TRBJ2-1,NA,once,TRBV28,CASSWTDEQFF,TGTGCCAGCAGTTGGACTGATGAGCAGTTCTTC
TRBJ2-1,TRBD2,few,TRBV7-8,CASRVGTSGTRQFF,TGTGCCAGCAGAGTAGGGACTAGCGGGACTCGGCAGTTCTTC
TRBJ2-1,TRBD2,NA,TRBV19,CASRPRGTATGNEQFF,TGTGCCAGTCGGCCGCGGGGGACGGCAACCGGCAATGAGCAGTTCTTC
TRBJ2-5,TRBD1,NA,TRBV5-5,CASSLGTGALQETQYF,TGTGCCAGCAGCTTGGGGACAGGGGCGCTACAAGAGACCCAGTACTTC
TRBJ2-3,NA,NA,TRBV7-9,CASSLGTVRDTDTQYF,TGTGCCAGCAGCTTAGGGACCGTAAGAGATACAGATACGCAGTATTTT
TRBJ2-5,NA,NA,TRBV15,CATSKDFQETQYF,TGTGCCACCAGCAAGGACTTCCAAGAGACCCAGTACTTC
TRBJ2-7,NA,NA,TRBV5-4,CASSLRISEGEQYF,TGTGCCAGCAGCTTGAGGATCAGCGAGGGCGAGCAGTACTTC
TRBJ1-5,TRBD1,NA,TRBV5-1,CASSSGQGGHQPQHF,TGCGCCAGCAGCTCGGGACAGGGAGGCCATCAGCCCCAGCATTTT